This T cell receptor beta chain was sequenced in a study of T-cell reconstitution after alpha-beta-depleted transplantation in children. CDR3 length: 14 residues. Germline loops: CDR1 MDHEN, CDR2 SYDVKM. Trimming removed 2 bases from V and 7 bases from J, with 14 bases in between. Researchers prepared the TCRbeta library using unique molecular identifiers, the study reports. MiXCR, applied by TCRdb to the PCR reads, yields one record per CDR3 protein. This table has under 750,000 distinct CDR3 sequences, 23% appearing once. Study-wide points: Surviving recipient cells, namely T cells and thymic progenitors, were the source of high day-60 TCRbeta diversity in some patients. Reportedly, only several hundred clones from non-depleted graft cells drove alpha-beta T-cell counts at about two months. Newly generated T cells supplied most T-cell counts and diversity one year post-transplant.

Of note for this clonotype: Its antigen is not known.

The chain joins TRBV28 to TRBJ2-5; D gene uncertain. The starting material was PBMCs, mostly from graft donor cells, obtained 360 days after TCRalphabeta/CD19-depleted stem cell transplant. The receptor was derived from a boy under two years old who had a stem cell transplant for acute myeloid leukemia, so the T cells may come from the graft donor. The DNA for the CDR3 is TGTGCCAGCAGTTTAAGGCAGGCTCCGGGGACCCAGTACTTC. The encoded protein is CASSLRQAPGTQYF.